The clone carrying this T cell receptor (beta chain) was detected ten times or more. What it binds is unknown. The CDR3 is made up of 15 amino acids. V lost 0 bases and J lost 4, with 13 bases in between. Germline CDR1 KGHSH, CDR2 LQKENI. These data originate in a study of T cells in Graves' hyperthyroidism and ophthalmopathy. Study-wide results and limits: Using 13 V-J features, a model discriminated ophthalmopathy from stable hyperthyroidism.

RNA transcripts gave rise to amplified TCR beta CDR3 regions. HTBI primers were used for first-round RT-PCR of the TCR CDR3. TCRdb reprocessed the multiplex PCR reads via MiXCR and lists one record per CDR3 protein. This table has around 340,000 distinct CDR3 sequences, over 20% appearing once. Input material: blood. The receptor's source is a woman aged 45-65 years with Graves' hyperthyroidism. The chain carries TRBV18 and TRBJ2-7, with D maybe TRBD2 (6 bases). The CDR3 region has the DNA TGTGCCAGCTCACCACCGTCCGGGAGTCAATACGAGCAGTACTTC. Its translation: CASSPPSGSQYEQYF.